This is a list of T cell receptor beta chains from one sample in a study of T-cell reconstitution after alpha-beta-depleted transplantation in children. Via MiXCR, TCRdb re-called the PCR reads, giving one row per CDR3 protein. Of around 360,000 distinct CDR3 sequences in the sample, 10% were seen once. The starting material was PBMCs from the stem cell graft donor, obtained from the stem cell graft. The receptors come from a human donor who donated a stem cell graft to a child with acute lymphoblastic leukemia. Each CDR3 is given without its conserved first and last residue.

v_call	cdr3_length	cdr3_aa
TRBV27	13	ASTMSTGVVGEQF
TRBV4-3	14	ASSHPGQGAYYVYT
TRBV2	11	ASRRERAYEQY
TRBV5-1	10	ASSFGSDEQF
TRBV10-3	12	AISESGLFYEQY
TRBV27	13	ASSLNPLGVYEQY
TRBV12-3/TRBV12-4	14	ASSLQTSGGYNEQF
TRBV4-2	14	ASSLFLRTGEYEQY
TRBV10-3	14	AISEPDSGGDYGYT
TRBV28	13	ASSPSGQGNSPLH
TRBV15	12	ATSRGAGTYEQY
TRBV29-1	10	SGPGGTGELF
TRBV11-3	13	ASSLSGAPTDTQY
TRBV7-2	14	ASSLFIAGVPDTQY
TRBV12-3/TRBV12-4	15	ATRGISERDDADTQY
TRBV12-3/TRBV12-4	12	ASSLTSGANVLT
TRBV29-1	10	SVRQNTDTQY
TRBV7-9	12	ASSSAVRSYEQY
TRBV5-1	11	ASTTSGEETQY
TRBV28	12	ASSRDGINQPQH
TRBV20-1	9	SARAGNEQF
TRBV29-1	9	SVLENDEQY
TRBV10-2	14	ASSWISGRTGNEQF
TRBV4-1	13	ASSQEQGFNYGYT
TRBV11-2	17	ASSLQEPYLRISGNEQF
TRBV29-1	9	SGRGGEKLF
TRBV7-9	12	ASSLDQISYEQY
TRBV7-9	13	ASSLGLPGLGGYT
TRBV18	14	ASSPPSSLAYNEQF
TRBV10-3	11	AIQGTAHNEQF
TRBV12-3/TRBV12-4	14	ASSPSGTGELYGYT
TRBV20-1	10	SARTSDGELF
TRBV29-1	15	SVGLTPGLAGAYEQF
TRBV12-3/TRBV12-4	13	ASSSPGHVYNEQF
TRBV5-5	10	ASSLSGATQY
TRBV28	12	ASKRGQGTYEQY
TRBV10-3	13	AISEKSGSSYEQY
TRBV20-1	12	SAGGTSYVNEQF
TRBV6-5	12	ASSYSGFKDTQY
TRBV7-2	19	ASSLAAGGYGTSGYPNEQF
TRBV29-1	10	SVGTPNYGYT
TRBV5-1	13	ASSLGQTAYNEQF
TRBV7-2	11	ASSLDRVDEQY
TRBV29-1	11	SVEGGNTGELF
TRBV5-1	13	ASSLYAGRGTEAF
TRBV4-1	13	ASSPDRGSSYEQY
TRBV7-2	13	ASSRRLGENTEAF
TRBV20-1	12	SAGSGRSRNEQY
TRBV12-3/TRBV12-4	13	ASSFSGTGNNEQF
TRBV20-1	13	SASRLAGKRYEQY
TRBV27	13	ASSPLAGPYNEQF
TRBV7-2	13	ASSLGVVYADTQY
TRBV28	13	ASSPPRTGGHEQF
TRBV6-2/TRBV6-3	14	ASTLLAGVGFYEQY
TRBV7-2	14	ASSLGDGFWPDTQY
TRBV7-2	13	ASSLSRGLNTEAF
TRBV5-1	13	ASSQDREGYNEQF
TRBV6-5	14	ASSYSGGAAKNIQY
TRBV6-1	16	ASSSLAEGPSGTDTQY
TRBV27	16	ASSSYSPGVGLSYGYT